This note documents a single T cell receptor (beta chain) sequence. The junction and the germline gene differ at one end; a read error may be behind it. The data were obtained in a study of Ad26.COV2.S vaccination and SARS-CoV-2 variants. The CDR3 contains 15 residues. Germline assignment: CDR1 SSHAT and CDR2 FNYEAQ (reference sequence). Treatment of the sample: some 20 received Ad26.COV2.S at low or high dose, single or two shots; 5 received placebo; per-sample allocation not given. Specimens were obtained on day 63 following the first vaccine or placebo injection. An adult aged 18-55 years in Boston served as the donor. Clones were read by immunoSEQ multiplex PCR, and TCRdb kept only the in-frame ones, dropping some. Of about 370,000 clones in the sample, about 88% were seen once.

V usage is TRBV7-7 and J usage is TRBJ2-7; 7 nucleotides match TRBD2. This TCR derives from a person aged 18-60 years who received the Ad26.COV2.S COVID-19 vaccine or a placebo. The sample in question was peripheral blood, obtained in a trial of Ad26.COV2.S vaccine versus placebo. The DNA for the CDR3 is TGTGCTAGCAGCTTAGGACTAGGCTCCCCATACGAGCAGTACTTC. Protein: CASSLGLGSPYEQYF.